Listed here is a single T cell receptor beta chain. Time point described: newly diagnosed GD, antithyroid drugs for less than 3 months. After RNA was extracted from PBMCs, the TCR library was made from it. V was cut by 2 bases and J by 2 bases, with 9 bases left in between. Germline V gene data show CDR1 as KGHSH and CDR2 as LQKENI. The CDR3 totals 14 residues. This entry is derived from a study of regulatory T cells in long-lasting Graves disease. Researchers made TCR beta libraries by using iRepertoire HTBI primers and running Arm-PCR on CDR3 regions. One entry per CDR3 protein results from TCRdb running MiXCR on the multiplex PCR reads. The data show about 620,000 distinct CDR3 sequences, less than 20% seen once. This sample also appeared in a second study, on T cells in Graves' hyperthyroidism and ophthalmopathy.

The genes are TRBV18 and TRBJ2-5; no reliable D call. The sample here was peripheral blood mononuclear cells (PBMCs), taken at new diagnosis, from a patient treated with antithyroid drugs. This TCR came from a woman aged 25 to 39 with Graves disease. The CDR3 sequence is CASSPFTVQETQYF. The CDR3 DNA is TGTGCCAGCTCACCATTCACAGTACAAGAGACCCAGTACTTC.